Given below is one TCR beta chain in context. Its antigen is as yet unknown. The sample originates from a study of post-analysis software for immune sequencing data. In the study overall: Progressive-relapsing, secondary progressive and relapsing-remitting multiple sclerosis were among the disease courses included.

The library was made from cDNA and included unique molecular identifiers. Between roughly 1 and 10 million T cells gave rise to around 500,000 cDNA molecules. MiXCR, applied by TCRdb to the PCR reads, yields one record per CDR3 protein. The table lists hundreds of thousands of distinct CDR3 sequences, approximately 42% of them singletons, with approximately 7.1% in the top ten. Study-wide findings and caveats: Relative to controls, patients with multiple sclerosis showed significantly lower normalized Chao1 diversity. Patients used about 5 TRBV segments, including TRBV5-6, TRBV5-1 and TRBV20-1, more often than controls. Under F measure analysis, samples from one preparation batch co-clustered strongly.

Germline V gene sequence: CDR1 SQVTM, CDR2 ANQGSEA. The CDR3 consists of 14 residues. The clonotype originates from a girl aged 2 to 10 with multiple sclerosis. The V gene is TRBV29-1, the J gene TRBJ2-5, with TRBD1 matching 11 bases. The end of the DNA aligns better with TRBJ2-7, so the J call may be wrong. Sequenced: blood. The CDR3 DNA follows: TGCAGCGTGAACCGGGACAGGGGGACCTACGAGCAGTACTTC. This translates into CSVNRDRGTYEQYF.